Listed below are T cell receptor beta chains from one sample, sequenced in a study of identical twins. Via MiXCR, TCRdb re-called the 5' RACE reads, giving one row per CDR3 protein. The data show 1.5 million to 2 million distinct CDR3 sequences, roughly 35% seen once. Sequencing was performed on cord blood. The origin of the receptors is a newborn girl in good health. CDR3s include the opening cysteine and the closing phenylalanine or tryptophan. Each record gives: V gene, clone size, D gene, J gene, CDR3 DNA, CDR3 protein. The D gene is left open where the match is weak. The size field is filled for only some rows; it gives once, few, many or a size class.

>TRBV20-1|-|TRBD1|TRBJ2-5
TGCAGTGCTAGAGCTTTAACCGGGACAGTAGCGCAAGAGACCCAGTACTTC
CSARALTGTVAQETQYF
>TRBV6-1|few|-|TRBJ1-4
TGTGCCAGCAGTGGTGACACGGTACTGTTTTTT
CASSGDTVLFF
>TRBV12-3/TRBV12-4|-|TRBD1|TRBJ2-1
TGTGCCAGCACCTTCATTCAGGGGGCCATCTACAATGAGCAGTTCTTC
CASTFIQGAIYNEQFF
>TRBV29-1|-|TRBD1|TRBJ2-7
TGCAGCGTAGGGCACAGGGGGCGGTCGGGGAATGAGCAGTACTTC
CSVGHRGRSGNEQYF
>TRBV20-1|-|TRBD2|TRBJ2-4
TGCAGTGCTAGCAAAGGCGGGAGGGCCACCAGAAACATTCAGTACTTC
CSASKGGRATRNIQYF
>TRBV9|-|TRBD2|TRBJ2-7
TGTGCCGGCAGCGGGGCGAGCTCCTACAAGCAGTACTTC
CAGSGASSYKQYF
>TRBV12-3/TRBV12-4|-|TRBD2|TRBJ2-3
TGTGCCAGCAGTTTCGGCGGGAGGGATACAGATACGCAGTATTTT
CASSFGGRDTDTQYF
>TRBV29-1|once|TRBD1|TRBJ1-1
TGCAGCGTGATCAGGGGGCTGGATGAAGCTTTCTTT
CSVIRGLDEAFF
>TRBV20-1|-|TRBD2|TRBJ2-1
TGCAGTGCTAGGACTAGCGGGTGGGGGAACAATGAGCAGTTCTTC
CSARTSGWGNNEQFF
>TRBV4-2|-|TRBD1|TRBJ2-3
TGTGCCAGCAGCCAAGATAATAAGGGGGCGCGGAGTAAAGATACGCAGTATTTT
CASSQDNKGARSKDTQYF
>TRBV28|few|TRBD2|TRBJ2-7
TGTGCCAGCAGTTTCCCTAGCGGGAGGCTCTACGAGCAGTACTTC
CASSFPSGRLYEQYF
>TRBV5-1|few|TRBD2|TRBJ2-5
TGCGCCAGCAGCTTGCCGGGACTAGCGGGAGAGACCCAGTACTTC
CASSLPGLAGETQYF
>TRBV5-5|-|TRBD2|TRBJ2-5
TGTGCCAGCAGCTTTAGCGGGACCAACCAAGAGACCCAGTACTTC
CASSFSGTNQETQYF
>TRBV2|-|TRBD2|TRBJ2-1
TGTGCCAGCAGCTTTACTAGCGATCATGAGCAGTTCTTC
CASSFTSDHEQFF
>TRBV12-3/TRBV12-4|few|-|TRBJ2-7
TGTGCCAGCAGTTTTGGGCAGCTAATCTCCTACGAGCAGTACTTC
CASSFGQLISYEQYF
>TRBV10-3|few|-|TRBJ1-5
TGTGCCATCAGGGCCGGGACGTCAAGCCCCAATCAGCCCCAGCATTTT
CAIRAGTSSPNQPQHF
>TRBV29-1|-|-|TRBJ1-2
TGCAGCGTTTTCCGAGGTTATGGCTACACCTTC
CSVFRGYGYTF
>TRBV20-1|few|-|TRBJ1-1
TGCAGTGCTTCACCGGACCTAAACACTGAAGCTTTCTTT
CSASPDLNTEAFF
>TRBV3-1|-|TRBD1|TRBJ2-5
TGTGCCAGCAGCCAATTTGGGACAGGGGGCGGGAAAGAGACCCAGTACTTC
CASSQFGTGGGKETQYF
>TRBV20-1|-|-|TRBJ1-1
TGCAGTGCCCGGGGAGGAGGGCAGGGCACTGAAGCTTTCTTT
CSARGGGQGTEAFF
>TRBV20-1|-|-|TRBJ2-1
TGCAGTGCTAGATTAGTCCTAGCACCGCGAACTAATGAGCAGTTCTTC
CSARLVLAPRTNEQFF
>TRBV27|-|TRBD2|TRBJ2-2
TGTGCCAGCCGCAACGGGAGGCCGAACACCGGGGAGCTGTTTTTT
CASRNGRPNTGELFF
>TRBV28|-|TRBD1|TRBJ2-5
TGTGCCAGCAGACAGGGGTACCAAGAGACCCGGTACTTC
CASRQGYQETRYF
>TRBV20-1|few|-|TRBJ2-7
TGCAGTGCTAGAGCTCACGAACCTCCTTACGAGCAGTACTTC
CSARAHEPPYEQYF
>TRBV7-9|-|-|TRBJ2-3
TGTGCCAGCAGCCCGACCCGTATAGGGGGGAGGGATACGCAGTATTTT
CASSPTRIGGRDTQYF
>TRBV20-1|-|TRBD2|TRBJ2-5
TGCAGTGCTAGCATAACGGGGGGTTACAATGAGCAGTACTTC
CSASITGGYNEQYF